Described below is a single TCR beta chain sequence and its context. The antigen remains unidentified. Within the sample, other DNA sequences also encode this same CDR3. Naive CD8 cells, CD45RO-negative and positively selected for CCR7, excluded terminally differentiated effector memory CD45RA+ cells. This sample stems from a study of shared clonotypes between healthy human individuals. Broader study findings: Clonotype sharing across donors was expected to vary with sequencing depth. Among a few donors, about 4.6% of naive CD4 clonotypes were found in common.

TCRdb's table, derived via immunoSEQ multiplex PCR, lists solely in-frame clones and lacks some. The table shows 1.5 million to 2.5 million clones, with about 95% occurring only once. The germline CDR1 and CDR2 sequences are SQVTM and ANQGSEA. The CDR3 consists of 10 residues. V was clipped by 6 bases and J by 6 bases, with 6 bases between them. This rearrangement joins TRBV29-1 to TRBJ2-1; no clear D. The sample taken for sequencing was naive CD8+ T cells sorted from blood. The clonotype originates from a man younger than 35 in good health. The DNA for the CDR3 is TGCAGCGTCCTAAGCAATGAGCAGTTCTTC. It encodes CSVLSNEQFF.